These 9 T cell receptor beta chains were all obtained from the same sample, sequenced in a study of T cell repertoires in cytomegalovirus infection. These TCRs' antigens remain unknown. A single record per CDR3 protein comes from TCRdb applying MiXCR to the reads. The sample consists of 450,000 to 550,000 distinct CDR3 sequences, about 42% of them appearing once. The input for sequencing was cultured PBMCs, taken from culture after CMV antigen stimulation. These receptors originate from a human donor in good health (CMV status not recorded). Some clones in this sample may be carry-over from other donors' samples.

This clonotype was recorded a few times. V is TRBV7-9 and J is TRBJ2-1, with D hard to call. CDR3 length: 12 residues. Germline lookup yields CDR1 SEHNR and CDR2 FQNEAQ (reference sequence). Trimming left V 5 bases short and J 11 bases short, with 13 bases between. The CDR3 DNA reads TGTGCCAGCAGCGGCAATGGGATAAAGCAGTTCTTC. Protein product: CASSGNGIKQFF.

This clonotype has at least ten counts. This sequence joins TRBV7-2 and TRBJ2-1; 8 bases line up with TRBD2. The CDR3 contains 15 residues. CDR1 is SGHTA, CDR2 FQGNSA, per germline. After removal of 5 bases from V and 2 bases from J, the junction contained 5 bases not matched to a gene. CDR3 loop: CASSPRRGAYNEQFF. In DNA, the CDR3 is TGTGCCAGCAGCCCCCGGCGGGGGGCCTACAATGAGCAGTTCTTC.

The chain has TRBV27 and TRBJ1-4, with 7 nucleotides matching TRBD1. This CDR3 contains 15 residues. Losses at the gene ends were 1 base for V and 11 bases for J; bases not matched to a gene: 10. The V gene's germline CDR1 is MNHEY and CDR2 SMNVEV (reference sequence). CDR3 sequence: CASSLFPGTATKLFF. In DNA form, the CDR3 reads TGTGCCAGCAGTTTATTTCCCGGGACAGCAACTAAACTGTTTTTT.

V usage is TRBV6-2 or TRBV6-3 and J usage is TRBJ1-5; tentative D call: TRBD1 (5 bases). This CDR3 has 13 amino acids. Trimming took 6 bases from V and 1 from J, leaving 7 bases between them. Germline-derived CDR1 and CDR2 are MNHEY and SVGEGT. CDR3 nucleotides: TGTGCCAGCAGCTACAGGAGCAATCAGCCCCAGCATTTT. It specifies CASSYRSNQPQHF.

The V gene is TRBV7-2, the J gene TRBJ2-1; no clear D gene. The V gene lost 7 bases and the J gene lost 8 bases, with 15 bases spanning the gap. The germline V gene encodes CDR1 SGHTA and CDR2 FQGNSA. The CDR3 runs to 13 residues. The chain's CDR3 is CASIKTELDEQFF. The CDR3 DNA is TGTGCCAGCATCAAGACCGAGTTGGATGAGCAGTTCTTC.

CDR3 residues: CSASNSFYSNQPQHF. Written as DNA, the CDR3 is TGCAGTGCTAGTAACAGCTTCTATAGCAATCAGCCCCAGCATTTT. The chain employs TRBV20-1 and TRBJ1-5; no reliable D call. V was clipped by 3 bases and J by 0 bases, with 12 bases between them. The CDR3 runs 15 residues. Germline lookup yields CDR1 DFQATT and CDR2 SNEGSKA (reference sequence).

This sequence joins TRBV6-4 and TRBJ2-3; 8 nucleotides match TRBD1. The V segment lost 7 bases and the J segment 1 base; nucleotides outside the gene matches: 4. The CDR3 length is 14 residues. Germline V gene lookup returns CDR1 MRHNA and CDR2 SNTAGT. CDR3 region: CASNSDRGTDTQYF. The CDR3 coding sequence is TGTGCCAGCAATTCGGACAGGGGCACAGATACGCAGTATTTT.

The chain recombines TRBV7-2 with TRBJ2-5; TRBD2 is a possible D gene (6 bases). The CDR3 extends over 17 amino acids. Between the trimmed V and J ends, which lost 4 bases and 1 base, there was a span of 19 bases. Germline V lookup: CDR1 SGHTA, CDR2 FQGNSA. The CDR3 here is CASSSPQVVGGQETQYF. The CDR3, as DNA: TGTGCCAGCAGCTCACCCCAAGTAGTGGGGGGCCAAGAGACCCAGTACTTC.

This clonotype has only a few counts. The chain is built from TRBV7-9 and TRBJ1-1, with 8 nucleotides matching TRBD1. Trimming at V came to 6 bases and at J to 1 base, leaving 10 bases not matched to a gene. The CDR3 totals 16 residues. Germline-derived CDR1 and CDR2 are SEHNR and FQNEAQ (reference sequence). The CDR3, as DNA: TGTGCCAGCAGGAACGCCGCAGGGGGCGGGAACACTGAAGCTTTCTTT. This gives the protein CASRNAAGGGNTEAFF.